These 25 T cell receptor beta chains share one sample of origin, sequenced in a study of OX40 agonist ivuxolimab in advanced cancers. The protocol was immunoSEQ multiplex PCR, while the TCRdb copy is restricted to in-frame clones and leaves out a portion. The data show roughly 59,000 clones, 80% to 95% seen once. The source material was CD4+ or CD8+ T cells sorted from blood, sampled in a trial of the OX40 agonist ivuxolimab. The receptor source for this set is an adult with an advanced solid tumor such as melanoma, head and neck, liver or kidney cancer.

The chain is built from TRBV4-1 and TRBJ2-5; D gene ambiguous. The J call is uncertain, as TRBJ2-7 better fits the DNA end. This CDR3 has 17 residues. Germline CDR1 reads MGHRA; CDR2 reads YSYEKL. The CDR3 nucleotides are TGCGCCAGCAGCCAAGTCCTAAGCCCCCCGGCAGGATACGAGCAGTACTTC. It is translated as CASSQVLSPPAGYEQYF.

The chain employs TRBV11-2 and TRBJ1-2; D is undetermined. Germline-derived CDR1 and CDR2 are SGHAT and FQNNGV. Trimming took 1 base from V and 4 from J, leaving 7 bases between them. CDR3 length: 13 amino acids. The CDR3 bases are TGTGCCAGCAGCTTAGCGACCGGCTATGGCTACACCTTC. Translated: CASSLATGYGYTF.

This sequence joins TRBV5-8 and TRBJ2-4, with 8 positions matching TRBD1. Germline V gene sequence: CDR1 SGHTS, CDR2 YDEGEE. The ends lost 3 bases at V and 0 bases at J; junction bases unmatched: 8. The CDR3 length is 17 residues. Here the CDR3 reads CASSWRQGIGAKNIQYF. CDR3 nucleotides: TGTGCCAGCAGCTGGAGACAGGGGATAGGAGCCAAAAACATTCAGTACTTC.

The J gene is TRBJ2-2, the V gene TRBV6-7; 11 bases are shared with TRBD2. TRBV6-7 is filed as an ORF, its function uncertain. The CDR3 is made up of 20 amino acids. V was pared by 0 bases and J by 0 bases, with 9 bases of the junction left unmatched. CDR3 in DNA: TGTGCCAGCAGTTACTCCACCAAGACTAGCGGGACCCCGAACACCGGGGAGCTGTTTTTT. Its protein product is CASSYSTKTSGTPNTGELFF.

The CDR3 loop reads CASSPSSGASYNEQFF. The CDR3 DNA follows: TGTGCCAGCAGCCCTTCTAGCGGGGCATCCTACAATGAGCAGTTCTTC. The chain is built from TRBV7-9 and TRBJ2-1; 9 positions match TRBD2. This CDR3 is 16 amino acids long. Per germline, CDR1 SEHNR and CDR2 FQNEAQ (reference sequence). The V and J ends lost 5 bases and 1 base, in that order; junction bases with no gene match: 6.

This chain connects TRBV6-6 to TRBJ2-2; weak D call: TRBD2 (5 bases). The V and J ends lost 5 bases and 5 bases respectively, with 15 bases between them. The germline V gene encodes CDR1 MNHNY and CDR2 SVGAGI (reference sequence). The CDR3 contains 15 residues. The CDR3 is CASSNRLTGTGELFF. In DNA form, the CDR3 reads TGTGCCAGCAGTAACCGATTAACGGGGACCGGGGAGCTGTTTTTT.

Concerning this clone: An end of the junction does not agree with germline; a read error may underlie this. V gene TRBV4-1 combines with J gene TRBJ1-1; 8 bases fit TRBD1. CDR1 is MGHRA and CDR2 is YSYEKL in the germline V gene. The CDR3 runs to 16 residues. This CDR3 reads CASSHLPGQVKTEAFF. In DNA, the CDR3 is TGCGCCAGCAGCCACCTCCCGGGACAGGTGAAGACTGAAGCTTTCTTT.

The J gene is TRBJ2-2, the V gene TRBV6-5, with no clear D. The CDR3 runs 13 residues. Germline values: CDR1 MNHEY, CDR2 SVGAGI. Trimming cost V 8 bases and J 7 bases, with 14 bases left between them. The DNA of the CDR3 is TGTGCCAGCGGGGATCTGCCGGGCGGGGAGCTGTTTTTT. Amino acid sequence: CASGDLPGGELFF.

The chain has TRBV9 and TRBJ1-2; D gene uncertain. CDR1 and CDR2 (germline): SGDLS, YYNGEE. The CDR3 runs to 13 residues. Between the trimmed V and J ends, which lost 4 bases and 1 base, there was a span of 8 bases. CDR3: CASSPGGNYGYTF. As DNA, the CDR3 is TGTGCCAGCAGCCCGGGCGGTAACTATGGCTACACCTTC.

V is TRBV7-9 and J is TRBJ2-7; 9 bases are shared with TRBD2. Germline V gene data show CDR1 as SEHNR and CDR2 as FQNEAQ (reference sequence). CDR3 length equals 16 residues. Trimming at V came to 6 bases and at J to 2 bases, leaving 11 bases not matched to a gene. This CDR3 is CASSDLTSGSTYEQYF. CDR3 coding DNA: TGTGCCAGCAGTGACCTCACTAGCGGGTCTACCTACGAGCAGTACTTC.

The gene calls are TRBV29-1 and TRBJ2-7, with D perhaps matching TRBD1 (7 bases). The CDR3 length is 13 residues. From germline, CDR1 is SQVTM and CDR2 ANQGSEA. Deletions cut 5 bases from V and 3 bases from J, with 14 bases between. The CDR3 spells CSVLPRGDYEQYF. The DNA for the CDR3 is TGCAGCGTTTTGCCCAGGGGGGACTACGAGCAGTACTTC.

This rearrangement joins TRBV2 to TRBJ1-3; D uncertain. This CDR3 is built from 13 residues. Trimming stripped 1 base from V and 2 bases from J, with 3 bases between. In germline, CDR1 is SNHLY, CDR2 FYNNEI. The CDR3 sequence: CASSEGAGNTIYF. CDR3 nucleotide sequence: TGTGCCAGCAGTGAAGGGGCTGGAAACACCATATATTTT.

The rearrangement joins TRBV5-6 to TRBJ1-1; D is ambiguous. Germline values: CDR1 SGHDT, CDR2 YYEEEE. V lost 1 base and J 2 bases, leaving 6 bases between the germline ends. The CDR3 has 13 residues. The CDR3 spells CASSLIGNTEAFF. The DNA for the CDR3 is TGTGCCAGCAGCTTGATCGGTAACACTGAAGCTTTCTTT. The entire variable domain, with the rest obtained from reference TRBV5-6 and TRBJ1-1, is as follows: DAGVTQSPTHLIKTRGQQVTLRCSPKSGHDTVSWYQQALGQGPQFIFQYYEEEERQRGNFPDRFSGHQFPNYSSELNVNALLLGDSALYLCASSLIGNTEAFFGQGTRLTVV.

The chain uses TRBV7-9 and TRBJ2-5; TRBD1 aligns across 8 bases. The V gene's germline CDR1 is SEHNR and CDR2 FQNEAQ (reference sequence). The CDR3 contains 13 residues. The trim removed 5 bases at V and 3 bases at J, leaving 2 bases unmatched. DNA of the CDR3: TGTGCCAGCAGCCAGGACAGGGAAGAGACCCAGTACTTC. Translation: CASSQDREETQYF. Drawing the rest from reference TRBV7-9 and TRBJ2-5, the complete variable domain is DTGVSQNPRHKITKRGQNVTFRCDPISEHNRLYWYRQTLGQGPEFLTYFQNEAQLEKSRLLSDRFSAERPKGSFSTLEIQRTEQGDSAMYLCASSQDREETQYFGPGTRLLVL.

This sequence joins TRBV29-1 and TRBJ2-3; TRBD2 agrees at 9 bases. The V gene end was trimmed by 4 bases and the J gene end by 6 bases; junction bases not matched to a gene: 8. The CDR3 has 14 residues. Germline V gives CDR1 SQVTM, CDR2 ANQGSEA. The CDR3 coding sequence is TGCAGCGTTGTCCCCGCGGGGGGGCAGGATACGCAGTATTTT. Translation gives CSVVPAGGQDTQYF.

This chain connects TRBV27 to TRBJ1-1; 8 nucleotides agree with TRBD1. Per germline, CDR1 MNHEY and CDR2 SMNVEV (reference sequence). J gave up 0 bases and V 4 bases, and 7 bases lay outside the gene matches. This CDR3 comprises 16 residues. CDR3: CASSSVDRVMNTEAFF. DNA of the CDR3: TGTGCCAGCAGTTCGGTGGACAGGGTAATGAACACTGAAGCTTTCTTT.

The CDR3 is CASSASREQGTYSGNTIYF. As DNA, the CDR3 is TGTGCCAGCAGCGCGAGTAGAGAACAGGGCACTTATTCTGGAAACACCATATATTTT. V gene TRBV9 combines with J gene TRBJ1-3; D might be TRBD1 (6 bases). The CDR3 totals 19 residues. Trimming stripped 3 bases from V and 1 base from J, with 23 bases between. Germline CDR1 is SGDLS and CDR2 is YYNGEE. The entire variable domain, with the rest obtained from reference TRBV9 and TRBJ1-3, is as follows: DSGVTQTPKHLITATGQRVTLRCSPRSGDLSVYWYQQSLDQGLQFLIQYYNGEERAKGNILERFSAQQFPDLHSELNLSSLELGDSALYFCASSASREQGTYSGNTIYFGEGSWLTVV.

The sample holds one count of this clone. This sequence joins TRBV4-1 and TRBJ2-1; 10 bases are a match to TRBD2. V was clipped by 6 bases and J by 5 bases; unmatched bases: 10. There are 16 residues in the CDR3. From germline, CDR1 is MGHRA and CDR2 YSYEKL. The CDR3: CASSFGRTSGNNEQFF. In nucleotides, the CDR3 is TGCGCCAGCAGTTTCGGGCGGACTAGCGGAAACAATGAGCAGTTCTTC.

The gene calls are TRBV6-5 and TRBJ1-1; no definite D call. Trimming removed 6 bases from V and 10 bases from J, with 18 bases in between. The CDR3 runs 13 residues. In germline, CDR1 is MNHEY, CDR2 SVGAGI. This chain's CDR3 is CASSGERTRLAFF. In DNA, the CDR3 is TGTGCCAGCAGCGGGGAAAGGACCCGGCTAGCTTTCTTT.

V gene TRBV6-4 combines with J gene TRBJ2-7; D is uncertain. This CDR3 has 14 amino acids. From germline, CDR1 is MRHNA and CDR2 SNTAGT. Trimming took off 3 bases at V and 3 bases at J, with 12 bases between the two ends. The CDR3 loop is CASSEWAGNYEQYF. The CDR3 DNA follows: TGTGCCAGCAGTGAATGGGCAGGAAACTACGAGCAGTACTTC.

CDR3 nucleotides: TGTGCCAGCAGCCCGCTAGCGGGAGGGTACCATGAGCAGTTCTTC. As protein: CASSPLAGGYHEQFF. The chain combines TRBV14 with TRBJ2-1, with 12 bases fitting TRBD2. V lost 4 bases and J lost 8; bases outside the gene matches: 6. CDR1 and CDR2 (germline): SGHDN, FVKESK. This CDR3 region has 15 residues.

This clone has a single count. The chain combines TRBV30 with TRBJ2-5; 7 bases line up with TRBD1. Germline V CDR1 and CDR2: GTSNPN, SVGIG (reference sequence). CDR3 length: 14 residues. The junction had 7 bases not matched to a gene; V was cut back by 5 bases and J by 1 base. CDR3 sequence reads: CAWGKQGSQETQYF. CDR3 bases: TGTGCCTGGGGAAAACAGGGGTCCCAAGAGACCCAGTACTTC.

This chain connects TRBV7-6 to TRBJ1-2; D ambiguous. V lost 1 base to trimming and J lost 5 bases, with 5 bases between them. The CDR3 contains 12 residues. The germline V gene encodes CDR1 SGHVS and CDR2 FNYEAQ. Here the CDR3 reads CASSLDGYGYTF. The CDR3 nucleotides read TGTGCCAGCAGCTTAGACGGGTATGGCTACACCTTC.

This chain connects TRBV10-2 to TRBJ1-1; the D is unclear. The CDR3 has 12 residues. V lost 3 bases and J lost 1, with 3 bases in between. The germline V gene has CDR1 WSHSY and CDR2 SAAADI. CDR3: CASSEQNTEAFF. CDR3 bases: TGCGCCAGCAGTGAACAGAACACTGAAGCTTTCTTT.

The CDR3 nucleotides read TGTGCCAGCAGCTTTTCAGCGGCGGGACGGGATGAGCAGTTCTTC. It encodes CASSFSAAGRDEQFF. The J gene is TRBJ2-1, the V gene TRBV7-9; D perhaps matches TRBD2 (6 bases). Germline lookup yields CDR1 SEHNR and CDR2 FQNEAQ (reference sequence). This CDR3 comprises 15 residues. V was cut by 3 bases and J by 8 bases, with 17 bases left in between.